This T cell receptor (beta chain) was identified in a study of OX40 agonist ivuxolimab in advanced cancers. Generated by immunoSEQ multiplex PCR, the TCRdb table keeps only in-frame clones and is missing some. The repertoire has about 67,000 clones, 90% to 95% of them found once; the top ten carry around 2.2%. The junction had 12 bases not matched to a gene; V was cut back by 0 bases and J by 4 bases. This CDR3 has 17 residues. Germline V gives CDR1 SGDLS, CDR2 YYNGEE. The receptor was isolated from an adult with an advanced solid tumor such as melanoma, head and neck, liver or kidney cancer. The material was CD4+ or CD8+ T cells sorted from blood, obtained in a trial of the OX40 agonist ivuxolimab. J is TRBJ2-7 and V is TRBV9; 8 nucleotides agree with TRBD2. The CDR3 reads CASSVAPDGRAGYEQYF. In DNA, the CDR3 is TGTGCCAGCAGCGTAGCTCCTGACGGGAGGGCCGGATACGAGCAGTACTTC.